The rows below give T cell receptor beta chains drawn from one sample of a study of blood T cell repertoires in COVID-19. Assay: immunoSEQ multiplex PCR; the TCRdb copy retains only in-frame clones and omits some. The sample consists of around 270,000 clones, 88% of them appearing once. Sequences were obtained from peripheral blood. The receptors originated from a man aged 55 to 70 who had recovered from COVID-19. CDR3s include the opening cysteine and the closing phenylalanine or tryptophan. A D gene is named only where the DNA matches it firmly. A row's size may be missing; if present it is once, few, many or a size class.

CAWREGYNEQFF,TGTGCCTGGAGGGAGGGGTACAATGAGCAGTTCTTC,.,TRBJ2-1,12,.,TRBV30
CASSSLEGVETQYF,TGTGCCAGCAGCTCCTTGGAGGGTGTTGAGACCCAGTACTTC,.,TRBJ2-5,14,.,TRBV7-8
CASSVAAGNYDEQFF,TGTGCCAGCAGCGTAGCTGCGGGGAACTACGATGAGCAGTTCTTC,.,TRBJ2-1,15,.,TRBV9
CASSYGGAADTQYF,TGTGCCAGCAGCTACGGGGGGGCCGCAGATACGCAGTATTTT,.,TRBJ2-3,14,TRBD2,TRBV11-3
CASSSNRGNTDTQYF,TGTGCCAGCAGCTCCAACCGGGGGAACACAGATACGCAGTATTTT,.,TRBJ2-3,15,.,TRBV7-2
CASSQSLTGYNSPLHF,TGCGCCAGCAGCCAATCCCTGACAGGCTACAATTCACCCCTCCACTTT,.,TRBJ1-6,16,.,TRBV4-1
CASSLVLRQGYQETQYF,TGTGCCAGCAGCTTAGTCTTAAGACAGGGCTACCAAGAGACCCAGTACTTC,few,TRBJ2-5,17,TRBD1,TRBV7-6
CASSSGQGINEQYF,TGTGCCAGCAGCTCGGGACAGGGGATAAACGAGCAGTACTTC,.,TRBJ2-7,14,TRBD1,TRBV3-1/TRBV3-2
CASSLSRGGAYNEQFF,TGTGCCAGCAGTTTATCTCGCGGGGGGGCCTACAATGAGCAGTTCTTC,.,TRBJ2-1,16,TRBD2,TRBV27
CASSSPRKRGGVDTQYF,TGTGCCAGCAGCTCCCCCCGCAAGCGGGGGGGTGTAGATACGCAGTATTTT,.,TRBJ2-3,17,TRBD2,TRBV7-3
CASSAQEGTRGYTF,TGTGCCAGCAGCGCCCAGGAGGGGACTCGTGGCTACACCTTC,.,TRBJ1-2,14,.,TRBV7-8
CASTIGSNSPLHF,TGTGCCAGCACGATAGGGAGTAATTCACCCCTCCACTTT,.,TRBJ1-6,13,.,TRBV6-6
CASRPTGVHGYTF,TGTGCCAGCAGACCAACAGGGGTGCATGGCTACACCTTC,.,TRBJ1-2,13,TRBD1,TRBV6-5
CASSYDVRGSEQYF,TGTGCCAGCAGTTACGACGTCAGGGGCTCCGAGCAGTACTTC,.,TRBJ2-7,14,.,TRBV6-5
CASSPDRGRAGNTIYF,TGTGCCAGTAGTCCTGACAGGGGGCGCGCTGGAAACACCATATATTTT,.,TRBJ1-3,16,TRBD1,TRBV19
CASSPRTGLSSNQPQHF,TGTGCCAGTAGTCCCCGGACAGGACTTTCGAGCAATCAGCCCCAGCATTTT,.,TRBJ1-5,17,TRBD1,TRBV19
CASSSGRPDTQYF,TGTGCCAGCAGCAGTGGGAGGCCAGATACGCAGTATTTT,.,TRBJ2-3,13,.,TRBV11-2
CASRDTGWNTEAFF,TGTGCCAGCAGGGATACAGGGTGGAACACTGAAGCTTTCTTT,.,TRBJ1-1,14,.,TRBV7-6
CASSLPSGTGSRYTF,TGTGCCAGCAGTTTACCCTCCGGGACAGGGAGTCGCTACACCTTC,few,TRBJ1-2,15,TRBD1,TRBV28
CASSSLLQGAHNEAFF,TGTGCCAGCAGTTCGCTACTGCAGGGGGCGCATAATGAAGCTTTCTTT,.,TRBJ1-1,16,TRBD1,TRBV27
CASSEAGGKALANYGYTF,TGTGCCAGCAGTGAAGCAGGTGGCAAGGCTCTAGCTAACTATGGCTACACCTTC,.,TRBJ1-2,18,.,TRBV6-1
CASSNGQGLGEQYF,TGTGCCAGCAGTAACGGACAGGGCCTAGGCGAGCAGTACTTC,.,TRBJ2-7,14,TRBD1,TRBV6-6
CASSQDVRDTGELFF,TGTGCCAGCAGCCAAGACGTCAGGGACACCGGGGAGCTGTTTTTT,.,TRBJ2-2,15,.,TRBV3-1/TRBV3-2
CASMRFDYGYTF,TGTGCCAGTATGCGGTTTGACTATGGCTACACCTTC,.,TRBJ1-2,12,.,TRBV19
CASSDRTVYSNQPQHF,TGTGCCAGTAGCGACCGGACAGTTTATAGCAATCAGCCCCAGCATTTT,.,TRBJ1-5,16,.,TRBV19
CASTRTGGIDNEQFF,TGTGCCAGCACCCGGACGGGGGGCATCGACAATGAGCAGTTCTTC,.,TRBJ2-1,15,.,TRBV9
CASSPSRGDGYTF,TGTGCCAGCTCACCATCAAGGGGCGATGGCTACACCTTC,.,TRBJ1-2,13,.,TRBV18
CASSIRQGSEQYF,TGTGCCAGCAGCATTAGACAGGGGAGCGAGCAGTACTTC,.,TRBJ2-7,13,TRBD1,TRBV7-7
CASRRTGGTGELFF,TGTGCCAGCAGGCGAACAGGGGGAACCGGGGAGCTGTTTTTT,.,TRBJ2-2,14,TRBD1,TRBV3-1/TRBV3-2
CASSAGQGGREKLFF,TGTGCCAGCAGCGCGGGACAGGGGGGAAGGGAAAAACTGTTTTTT,once,TRBJ1-4,15,TRBD1,TRBV13
CASSSGTGFWSSGNTIYF,TGCGCCAGCAGCTCGGGAACAGGGTTTTGGAGCTCTGGAAACACCATATATTTT,once,TRBJ1-3,18,.,TRBV5-1
CASSSGGADTQYF,TGTGCCAGCAGTAGCGGGGGGGCAGATACGCAGTATTTT,.,TRBJ2-3,13,TRBD2,TRBV28
CASSTSKGDNYYEQYF,TGTGCCAGCAGCACCTCGAAGGGGGACAACTACTACGAGCAGTACTTC,.,TRBJ2-7,16,.,TRBV5-4
CASRRTGTDTQYF,TGTGCCAGTAGGCGGACAGGGACAGATACGCAGTATTTT,.,TRBJ2-3,13,TRBD1,TRBV19
CATSGGYNEQFF,TGTGCCACCAGTGGAGGGTACAATGAGCAGTTCTTC,.,TRBJ2-1,12,.,TRBV24-1
CASSVTRDNYSNEKLFF,TGCGCCAGCAGCGTCACCCGGGACAATTATTCTAATGAAAAACTGTTTTTT,.,TRBJ1-4,17,.,TRBV5-1
CASSILGGRDSPLHF,TGTGCCAGTAGTATATTAGGGGGTCGGGATTCACCCCTCCACTTT,.,TRBJ1-6,15,.,TRBV19
CASSPDYSNQPQHF,TGTGCCAGCAGTCCGGACTATAGCAATCAGCCCCAGCATTTT,.,TRBJ1-5,14,.,TRBV6-5
CASRSGGNGYTF,TGTGCCAGCAGATCAGGGGGTAATGGCTACACCTTC,few,TRBJ1-2,12,TRBD1,TRBV3-1/TRBV3-2
CASRAQGLNTEAFF,TGTGCCAGCAGGGCACAGGGACTGAACACTGAAGCTTTCTTT,.,TRBJ1-1,14,.,TRBV6-5
CASRQRPPREETQYF,TGTGCCAGCAGACAACGACCCCCCCGGGAAGAGACCCAGTACTTC,.,TRBJ2-5,15,.,TRBV2
CASSQPGVSPLHF,TGTGCCAGCAGCCAACCGGGGGTTTCACCCCTCCACTTT,.,TRBJ1-6,13,.,TRBV16
CASSYEGDQPQHF,TGCGCCAGCAGCTATGAGGGCGATCAGCCCCAGCATTTT,many,TRBJ1-5,13,.,TRBV5-1
CASSPRQGNYEQYF,TGTGCCAGCTCACCAAGACAGGGAAACTACGAGCAGTACTTC,.,TRBJ2-7,14,TRBD1,TRBV18
CASSLGFTGLSYEQYF,TGTGCCAGCAGCTTAGGGTTTACGGGACTATCCTACGAGCAGTACTTC,.,TRBJ2-7,16,TRBD2,TRBV11-1
CASSVGQLATPLHF,TGTGCCAGCAGCGTGGGACAGCTGGCGACACCCCTCCACTTT,.,TRBJ1-6,14,TRBD1,TRBV9